This entry features one T cell receptor beta chain sequence. The method was immunoSEQ multiplex PCR; TCRdb's version includes in-frame clones alone and lacks a portion of them. The profile shows tens of thousands of clones, around three quarters of them singletons. This sample is part of a study of immune evolution from preneoplasia to lung adenocarcinoma. Germline V gene data show CDR1 as GTSNPN and CDR2 as SVGIG (reference sequence). V was pared by 0 bases and J by 6 bases, with 1 base of the junction left unmatched. The CDR3 length is 13 residues. The specimen sequenced was FFPE invasive lung adenocarcinoma tissue. The chain recombines TRBV30 with TRBJ1-4, with 7 bases matching TRBD1. This TCR was sampled from a person aged 55 to 70 with lung adenocarcinoma. CDR3 DNA: TGTGCCTGGAGTGTAGGGACAGATGAAAAACTGTTTTTT. This translates into CAWSVGTDEKLFF.